This TCR beta chain appears in the sequencing data of a study of post-analysis software for immune sequencing data. Study as a whole: The patients showed relapsing-remitting, secondary progressive and progressive-relapsing multiple sclerosis courses. Study-wide results and caveats: Roughly five TRBV segments appeared more often in patients than in controls, and TRBV5-6, TRBV5-1 and TRBV20-1 were among these. Analysis by F measure revealed that same-batch samples clustered strongly together.

This CDR3 contains 18 residues. Germline V gene sequence: CDR1 SGHRS, CDR2 YFSETQ. V was clipped by 2 bases and J by 0 bases, with 18 bases between them. As concerns this clonotype: Its matching antigen is unknown.

Sequencing libraries made from TCR beta cDNA carried unique molecular identifiers. TCRdb processed the PCR reads anew with MiXCR; each CDR3 protein has one entry. The data contain hundreds of thousands of distinct CDR3 sequences, roughly 29% of them singletons. V and J are TRBV5-1 and TRBJ2-1, with D unclear. The origin of this receptor is a girl under 18 with multiple sclerosis. The sample taken for sequencing was blood. CDR3 loop: CASSFPSRLRDSYNEQFF. As DNA, the CDR3 is TGCGCCAGCAGCTTTCCATCTCGACTGCGCGACTCCTACAATGAGCAGTTCTTC.